The sample holds a few counts of the clone carrying this T cell receptor beta chain. What it binds is not known. 5'RACE primed from the constant segment yielded TCR alpha and TCR beta cDNA libraries bearing sample barcodes and UMIs. TCRdb re-called the 5' RACE reads with MiXCR, one entry per CDR3 protein. This repertoire shows approximately 560,000 distinct CDR3 sequences, roughly 17% found once; its top ten account for roughly 7.7%. The ends were cut back, 0 bases at V and 3 bases at J, with 10 bases in the middle. The CDR3 is 15 residues long. Germline assignment: CDR1 SGHRS and CDR2 YFSETQ. This sample is drawn from a study of T-cell memory formation after mild COVID-19. Study-wide results and caveats: The main location of contracting CD4+ clones was CM and EM, and that of contracting CD8+ clones was EMRA.

V is TRBV5-1 and J is TRBJ2-1, with D unclear. Sequences were obtained from PBMCs or a T cell subset sorted from them (not recorded which). The TCR was taken from an adult woman who had mild COVID-19 (a few samples of this study predate the infection). Cell type and time point are not known. CDR3 amino acids: CASSLAPGSYNEQFF. CDR3 DNA: TGCGCCAGCAGCTTGGCCCCGGGTAGCTACAATGAGCAGTTCTTC.